This is a list of T cell receptor beta chains from one sample in a study of identical twins. TCRdb called the 5' RACE reads again in MiXCR, with one record for every CDR3 protein. The sample holds about 900,000 distinct CDR3 sequences, approximately 13% seen once. The same data also went into a second study, on yellow fever vaccine responses in identical twins.

Sequenced material: PBMCs. Source of these receptors: a woman in her late teens or twenties in good health. CDR3s include the opening cysteine and the closing phenylalanine or tryptophan. Each record gives: D gene, clone size, J gene, V gene, CDR3 DNA, CDR3 protein. The D gene is left open where the match is weak. Clone size appears in some rows only: once, few, many, or a class for an expanded clone.

D: NA; size: many; J: TRBJ2-3; V: TRBV12-3/TRBV12-4; DNA: TGTGCCAGCATCCCAGGACTGGCCACAGATACGCAGTATTTT; CDR3: CASIPGLATDTQYF
D: TRBD1; size: few; J: TRBJ1-2; V: TRBV2; DNA: TGTGCCAGCAGTGAGTCCAGGGGGCGGATCGGGACCTTC; CDR3: CASSESRGRIGTF
D: TRBD1; size: few; J: TRBJ2-3; V: TRBV2; DNA: TGTGCCAGCAGTGAACCGGGGGACAGGTTTGAGGATACGCAGTATTTT; CDR3: CASSEPGDRFEDTQYF
D: NA; size: NA; J: TRBJ2-1; V: TRBV6-1; DNA: TGTGCCAGCAGCCACGGGGGTAAGGGCTACAATGAGCAGTTCTTC; CDR3: CASSHGGKGYNEQFF
D: NA; size: many; J: TRBJ1-1; V: TRBV3-1; DNA: TGTGCCAGCAGCCAAGCGGGTCGGGGGAACGGGGCTGAAGCTTTCTTT; CDR3: CASSQAGRGNGAEAFF
D: TRBD1; size: NA; J: TRBJ2-7; V: TRBV29-1; DNA: TGCAGCGTTCAAGACAGGGCGGTTGGGGAGCAGTACTTC; CDR3: CSVQDRAVGEQYF
D: NA; size: NA; J: TRBJ2-2; V: TRBV28; DNA: TGTGCCAGCAGTCGGGAGAGTGCGAACACCGGGGAGCTGTTTTTT; CDR3: CASSRESANTGELFF
D: TRBD2; size: NA; J: TRBJ2-2; V: TRBV29-1; DNA: TGCAGCGCGAAAACGGGGGGGAGAGTGGCCGGGGAGCTGTTTTTT; CDR3: CSAKTGGRVAGELFF
D: NA; size: NA; J: TRBJ2-6; V: TRBV5-6; DNA: TGTGCCAGCAGCTCGTCGGACTTCTCTGGGGCCAACGTCCTGACTTTC; CDR3: CASSSSDFSGANVLTF
D: TRBD2; size: NA; J: TRBJ2-5; V: TRBV20-1; DNA: TGCAGTGCTAGAGGGGGAACTGGCGGGGGGGACCAAGAGACCCAGTACTTC; CDR3: CSARGGTGGGDQETQYF
D: NA; size: many; J: TRBJ1-2; V: TRBV12-3/TRBV12-4; DNA: TGTGCCAGCAGTTTTGTGGGTATGAACTATGGCTACACCTTC; CDR3: CASSFVGMNYGYTF
D: NA; size: few; J: TRBJ2-5; V: TRBV6-2/TRBV6-3; DNA: TGTGCCAGCAGTTACCGACTACGACGGGGAGACGACGAGACCCAGTACTTC; CDR3: CASSYRLRRGDDETQYF
D: NA; size: many; J: TRBJ2-1; V: TRBV3-1; DNA: TGTGCCAGCAGCCAAGTGGGCGGAGGAGAGCAGTTCTTC; CDR3: CASSQVGGGEQFF
D: NA; size: many; J: TRBJ1-5; V: TRBV12-3/TRBV12-4; DNA: TGTGCCAGCAGTTTTTTGTTCGCTCCGGAGAATCAGCCCCAGCATTTT; CDR3: CASSFLFAPENQPQHF
D: NA; size: NA; J: TRBJ1-1; V: TRBV6-2/TRBV6-3; DNA: TGTGCCAGCAGCTACAGATCGAACAGGGCTGAAGCTTTCTTT; CDR3: CASSYRSNRAEAFF
D: NA; size: once; J: TRBJ2-5; V: TRBV20-1; DNA: TGCAGTGCTAGCTTTCGAGAGACCCAGTACTTC; CDR3: CSASFRETQYF
D: TRBD1; size: few; J: TRBJ2-6; V: TRBV6-1; DNA: TGTGCCAGCAGTGCAACAGGGGCTGGGGCCAACGTCCTGACTTTC; CDR3: CASSATGAGANVLTF
D: TRBD2; size: NA; J: TRBJ2-1; V: TRBV7-3; DNA: TGTGCCAGCAGCCCAAGCGGGAGCAATGAGCAGTTCTTC; CDR3: CASSPSGSNEQFF
D: TRBD1; size: NA; J: TRBJ1-1; V: TRBV6-2/TRBV6-3; DNA: TGTGCCAGCAGTCCCCGACTGGACAGGGGTACTGAAGCTTTCTTT; CDR3: CASSPRLDRGTEAFF
D: NA; size: NA; J: TRBJ1-1; V: TRBV15; DNA: TGTGCCACCAGCAGAGATAGGGGTCTTACTTCGAACACTGAAGCTTTCTTT; CDR3: CATSRDRGLTSNTEAFF
D: NA; size: few; J: TRBJ2-3; V: TRBV7-6; DNA: TGTGCCAGCAGCACCCGCCTGGCAGATACGCAGTATTTT; CDR3: CASSTRLADTQYF